What follows are 20 T cell receptor beta chains derived from one specimen sequenced in a study of radiotherapy plus CTLA-4 blockade in lung cancer. The data were produced by immunoSEQ multiplex PCR, yet TCRdb's version contains in-frame clones alone and is incomplete. In the table there are about 60,000 clones, less than 75% of which are singletons. Material: peripheral blood, obtained from a patient treated with radiotherapy plus ipilimumab. These receptors originate from a human donor with non-small cell lung cancer whose response to radiotherapy plus ipilimumab could not be evaluated.

The rearrangement links TRBV9 to TRBJ2-7, with 11 bases identical to TRBD2. Germline values: CDR1 SGDLS, CDR2 YYNGEE. V lost 3 bases and J lost 3; bases outside the gene matches: 5. CDR3 length: 15 residues. For the CDR3, the DNA is TGTGCCAGCAGCGCCCGGACTAGCGGGCTCTACGAGCAGTACTTC. Protein product: CASSARTSGLYEQYF.

This clone has just a few counts. The gene calls are TRBV5-1 and TRBJ2-5; perhaps TRBD1 as D (6 bases). Trimming cost V 4 bases and J 3 bases, with 13 bases left between them. Germline loops: CDR1 SGHRS, CDR2 YFSETQ. This CDR3 region has 14 residues. The CDR3 DNA follows: TGCGCCAGCAGCAGCACTACAGGGAAAGAGACCCAGTACTTC. This gives the protein CASSSTTGKETQYF.

This chain connects TRBV7-6 to TRBJ2-5; weak D call: TRBD1 (6 bases). CDR1 is SGHVS and CDR2 is FNYEAQ in the germline V gene. CDR3 length equals 14 residues. V lost 5 bases, J lost 5 bases, and 15 bases lay in between. For the CDR3, the DNA is TGTGCCAGCAGCCCCACAGGGCAGGGGGAGACCCAGTACTTC. The encoded protein is CASSPTGQGETQYF. The variable domain in full, completed from reference TRBV7-6 and TRBJ2-5, reads GAGVSQSPRYKVTKRGQDVALRCDPISGHVSLYWYRQALGQGPEFLTYFNYEAQQDKSGLPNDRFSAERPEGSISTLTIQRTEQRDSAMYRCASSPTGQGETQYFGPGTRLLVL.

The chain couples TRBV7-2 to TRBJ1-3; D not resolved. The V end lost 5 bases, the J end lost 4 bases, and 18 bases lay between the germline ends. The germline CDR1 and CDR2 sequences are SGHTA and FQGNSA. CDR3 length equals 16 residues. The CDR3 reads CASSPAISSHGNTIYF. CDR3 nucleotides: TGTGCCAGCAGCCCCGCAATTAGTAGCCACGGAAACACCATATATTTT.

V usage is TRBV4-1 and J usage is TRBJ2-5; D possibly corresponds to TRBD1 (5 bases). This CDR3 spans 16 amino acids. The V end lost 2 bases, the J end lost 1 base, and 14 bases lay between the germline ends. CDR1 and CDR2 from the germline V gene are MGHRA and YSYEKL. The DNA of the CDR3 is TGCGCCAGCAGCCAATACCAGGGCTACCCCCAAGAGACCCAGTACTTC. Translation gives CASSQYQGYPQETQYF.

The rearrangement links TRBV4-2 to TRBJ2-3; 13 nucleotides agree with TRBD2. Germline CDR1 and CDR2: LGHNA and YNFKEQ. CDR3 length equals 17 residues. V gave up 3 bases and J gave up 0 bases; unmatched junction bases: 3. In nucleotides, the CDR3 is TGTGCCAGCAGCCAGGGGACTAGCGGGGTTAGCACAGATACGCAGTATTTT. Protein: CASSQGTSGVSTDTQYF.

J is TRBJ2-4 and V is TRBV6-1; 13 positions match TRBD2. V lost 5 bases and J lost 6; bases outside the gene matches: 10. CDR3 length: 17 amino acids. The V gene's germline CDR1 is MNHNS and CDR2 SASEGT. Here the CDR3 DNA reads TGTGCCAGCAGTCAAGGACTAGCGGGGGACTCGGGAAACATTCAGTACTTC. Its translation: CASSQGLAGDSGNIQYF.

V is TRBV2 and J is TRBJ2-5, with TRBD1 matching 7 bases. The CDR3 contains 13 residues. J gave up 2 bases and V 10 bases, and 7 bases lay outside the gene matches. Germline V lookup: CDR1 SNHLY, CDR2 FYNNEI. The CDR3 region has the DNA TGTGCCACCACCCGGGGACAGCAAGAGACCCAGTACTTC. It yields the protein CATTRGQQETQYF.

This chain connects TRBV5-1 to TRBJ2-5; the match to TRBD2 covers 12 bases. J was trimmed by 4 bases and V by 2 bases; bases with no gene match: 6. The germline gives CDR1 SGHRS, CDR2 YFSETQ. The CDR3 loop spans 16 amino acids. CDR3 protein: CASSLSGLAGLETQYF. As DNA, the CDR3 is TGCGCCAGCAGCTTATCGGGACTAGCGGGTTTAGAGACCCAGTACTTC.

The V and J genes are TRBV6-6 and TRBJ1-2; D is ambiguous. CDR1 and CDR2 (germline): MNHNY, SVGAGI (reference sequence). Trimming pared 5 bases from V and 8 bases from J, leaving 9 bases between. CDR3 length: 11 amino acids. CDR3 nucleotides: TGTGCCAGCAGTCCCCTTTTCGGCTACACCTTC. Translation: CASSPLFGYTF.

This clone was picked up one time. The chain recombines TRBV9 with TRBJ2-1, with 7 bases identical to TRBD2. The V gene end was trimmed by 0 bases and the J gene end by 4 bases; junction bases not matched to a gene: 7. The germline gives CDR1 SGDLS, CDR2 YYNGEE. CDR3 length equals 16 residues. The CDR3 DNA is TGTGCCAGCAGCGTAGGTCTAGCGGTACGGTACAATGAGCAGTTCTTC. Encoded protein: CASSVGLAVRYNEQFF.

The chain employs TRBV9 and TRBJ1-2, with TRBD1 matching 8 bases. From germline, CDR1 is SGDLS and CDR2 YYNGEE. CDR3 length: 15 amino acids. The ends lost 3 bases at V and 0 bases at J; junction bases unmatched: 4. CDR3 sequence (DNA): TGTGCCAGCAGCGCTAGGACAGGGTCTAACTATGGCTACACCTTC. Translated: CASSARTGSNYGYTF.

The chain uses TRBV7-8 and TRBJ2-3; 10 bases are shared with TRBD1. The V segment lost 5 bases and the J segment 1 base; nucleotides outside the gene matches: 12. The CDR3 is 18 residues long. Germline CDR1 and CDR2: SGHVS and FQNEAQ. In DNA form, the CDR3 reads TGTGCCAGCAGCCGCTTAAGGGACAGGGGCTGGGGCACAGATACGCAGTATTTT. Translation: CASSRLRDRGWGTDTQYF.

The chain has TRBV18 and TRBJ1-1; D might be TRBD1 (6 bases). The CDR3 spans 15 residues. CDR1 is KGHSH and CDR2 is LQKENI in the germline V gene. V was shortened by 3 bases and J by 1 base, with 12 bases between the two germline ends. Here the CDR3 DNA reads TGTGCCAGCTCACCCATGGGGGGGCGGAACACTGAAGCTTTCTTT. Amino acid sequence: CASSPMGGRNTEAFF.

The rearrangement links TRBV6-5 to TRBJ1-2; unclear D gene. Germline V gives CDR1 MNHEY, CDR2 SVGAGI. The CDR3 extends over 12 amino acids. V was clipped by 5 bases and J by 5 bases, with 9 bases between them. The CDR3 reads CASSRGDYGYTF. The CDR3 bases are TGTGCCAGCAGTCGTGGAGATTATGGCTACACCTTC.

This clone was detected once. Other DNA sequences in the sample encode the same CDR3. The rearrangement links TRBV30 to TRBJ1-5, with D tentatively TRBD1 (6 bases). The germline V gene has CDR1 GTSNPN and CDR2 SVGIG (reference sequence). This CDR3 spans 15 amino acids. V dropped 2 bases and J dropped 0 bases, with 11 bases sitting between them. CDR3 residues: CAWSRGADSNQPQHF. The CDR3 DNA reads as TGTGCCTGGAGTCGGGGGGCCGATAGCAATCAGCCCCAGCATTTT.

The chain combines TRBV6-6 with TRBJ2-7, with D maybe TRBD1 (6 bases). The V and J ends lost 4 bases and 4 bases respectively, with 11 bases between them. Per the germline V gene, CDR1 is MNHNY and CDR2 is SVGAGI (reference sequence). The CDR3 is made up of 13 amino acids. Written as DNA, the CDR3 is TGTGCCAGCAGTTCCGGGACACCTTACGAGCAGTACTTC. Translating it yields CASSSGTPYEQYF.

This clone turned up a few times. The V and J genes are TRBV5-1 and TRBJ1-1, with D perhaps matching TRBD1 (5 bases). With 4 bases removed from V and 0 bases from J, the gap between germline ends came to 10 bases. CDR1 and CDR2 from the germline V gene are SGHRS and YFSETQ. This CDR3 has 14 amino acids. The CDR3 coding sequence is TGCGCCAGCAGCCCCAGGGCCGTGAACACTGAAGCTTTCTTT. This sequence encodes CASSPRAVNTEAFF.

Here the CDR3 reads CASSTTTSDTGELFF. In DNA, the CDR3 is TGTGCCAGCAGCACCACGACTAGTGATACCGGGGAGCTGTTTTTT. The genes are TRBV6-5 and TRBJ2-2, with D perhaps matching TRBD2 (6 bases). V lost 6 bases, J lost 5 bases, and 16 bases lay in between. Germline V CDR1 and CDR2: MNHEY, SVGAGI. This CDR3 is 15 amino acids long.

This chain joins TRBV4-3 and TRBJ2-7, with a tentative D call TRBD2 (6 bases). Trimming took 5 bases from V and 4 from J, leaving 15 bases between them. In germline, CDR1 is LGHNA, CDR2 YSLEER. The CDR3 length is 14 residues. DNA of the CDR3: TGCGCCAGCAGCTCCCTGCGGGCGGGATACGAGCAGTACTTC. Protein product: CASSSLRAGYEQYF.